The clone carrying this T cell receptor beta chain was recorded only once. Antigen unknown. The source of the sample is a study of cytomegalovirus exposure and HLA in healthy donors. Whole-study context: The approximately 100 million unique TCR beta sequences, from approximately 170 million T cells, were found by an earlier analysis. Findings and limits, study-wide: In vitro testing confirmed three CMV-associated chains as specific for CMV antigens.

There are 16 residues in the CDR3. The V gene end was trimmed by 3 bases and the J gene end by 4 bases; junction bases not matched to a gene: 6. CDR1 is LNHDA, CDR2 SQIVND, per germline (reference sequence). Use of 60 Vbeta and 13 Jbeta primers characterized the PCR. Assay: immunoSEQ multiplex PCR; the TCRdb copy retains only in-frame clones and omits some. The sample contains 100,000 to 150,000 clones, around 79% of which appear only once. The chain recombines TRBV19 with TRBJ1-5; TRBD1 agrees at 10 bases. Sequences were obtained from PBMCs. The clonotype was recovered from a woman aged 40 to 49 in good health and CMV-seronegative. CDR3 bases: TGTGCCAGTAGTATTTGGGACAGGGGTGTAAATCAGCCCCAGCATTTT. Translation gives CASSIWDRGVNQPQHF.